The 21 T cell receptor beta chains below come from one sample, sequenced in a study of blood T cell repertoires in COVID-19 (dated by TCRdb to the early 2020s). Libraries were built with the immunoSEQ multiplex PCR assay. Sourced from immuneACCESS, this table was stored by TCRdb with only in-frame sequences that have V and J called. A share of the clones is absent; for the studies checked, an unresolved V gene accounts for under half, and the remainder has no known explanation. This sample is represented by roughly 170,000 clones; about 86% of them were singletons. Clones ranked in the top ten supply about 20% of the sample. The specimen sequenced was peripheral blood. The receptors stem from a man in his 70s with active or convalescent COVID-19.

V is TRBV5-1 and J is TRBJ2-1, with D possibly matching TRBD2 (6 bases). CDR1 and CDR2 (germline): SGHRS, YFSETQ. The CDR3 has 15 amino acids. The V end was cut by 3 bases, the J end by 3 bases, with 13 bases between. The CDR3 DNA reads TGCGCCAGCAGCTCCCGGACGGGAGTCTACAATGAGCAGTTCTTC. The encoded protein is CASSSRTGVYNEQFF.

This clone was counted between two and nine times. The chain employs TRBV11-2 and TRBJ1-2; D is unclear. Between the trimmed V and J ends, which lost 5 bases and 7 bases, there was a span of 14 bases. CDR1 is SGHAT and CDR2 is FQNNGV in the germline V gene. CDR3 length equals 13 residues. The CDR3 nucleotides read TGTGCCAGCAGCCCCCCGCGTAAACGTGGCTACACCTTC. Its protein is CASSPPRKRGYTF.

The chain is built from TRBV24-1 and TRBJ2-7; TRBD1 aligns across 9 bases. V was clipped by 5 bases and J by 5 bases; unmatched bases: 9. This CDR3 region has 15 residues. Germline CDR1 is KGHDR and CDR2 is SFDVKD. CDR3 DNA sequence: TGTGCCACCAGTGGTGGACAGGGGATCAGCGACGAGCAGTACTTC. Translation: CATSGGQGISDEQYF.

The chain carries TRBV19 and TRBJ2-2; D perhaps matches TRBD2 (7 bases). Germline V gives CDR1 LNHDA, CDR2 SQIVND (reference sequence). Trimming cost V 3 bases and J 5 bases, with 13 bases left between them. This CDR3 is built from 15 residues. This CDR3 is CASSIRGARTGELFF. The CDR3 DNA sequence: TGTGCCAGTAGTATTCGGGGGGCAAGAACCGGGGAGCTGTTTTTT.

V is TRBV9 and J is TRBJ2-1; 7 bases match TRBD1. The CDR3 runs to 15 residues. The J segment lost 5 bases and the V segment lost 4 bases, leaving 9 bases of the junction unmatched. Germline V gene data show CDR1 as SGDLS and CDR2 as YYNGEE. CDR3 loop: CASSTTTGPHNEQFF. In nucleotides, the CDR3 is TGTGCCAGCAGCACAACGACAGGGCCCCACAATGAGCAGTTCTTC. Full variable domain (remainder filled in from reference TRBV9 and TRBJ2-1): DSGVTQTPKHLITATGQRVTLRCSPRSGDLSVYWYQQSLDQGLQFLIQYYNGEERAKGNILERFSAQQFPDLHSELNLSSLELGDSALYFCASSTTTGPHNEQFFGPGTRLTVL.

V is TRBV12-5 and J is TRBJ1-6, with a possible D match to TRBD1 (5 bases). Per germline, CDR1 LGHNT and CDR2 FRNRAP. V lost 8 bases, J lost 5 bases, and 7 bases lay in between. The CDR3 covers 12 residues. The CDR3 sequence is CASCRDNSPLHF. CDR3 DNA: TGTGCTAGTTGCAGGGATAATTCACCCCTCCACTTT.

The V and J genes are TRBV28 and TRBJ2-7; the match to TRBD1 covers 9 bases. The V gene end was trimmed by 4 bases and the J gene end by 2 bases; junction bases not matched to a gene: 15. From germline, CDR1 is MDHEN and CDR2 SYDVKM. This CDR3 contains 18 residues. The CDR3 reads CASSSGQGRYINTYEQYF. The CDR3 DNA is TGTGCCAGCAGTTCGGGACAGGGTCGTTATATTAATACCTACGAGCAGTACTTC.

CDR3 in DNA: TGTGCCAGCAGCCTTCCCGACAGGGGAAGTCAGCCCCAGCATTTT. This codes for CASSLPDRGSQPQHF. The chain carries TRBV6-6 and TRBJ1-5, with 8 positions matching TRBD1. There are 15 residues in the CDR3. The V gene end was trimmed by 6 bases and the J gene end by 6 bases; junction bases not matched to a gene: 10. Germline assignment: CDR1 MNHNY and CDR2 SVGAGI (reference sequence).

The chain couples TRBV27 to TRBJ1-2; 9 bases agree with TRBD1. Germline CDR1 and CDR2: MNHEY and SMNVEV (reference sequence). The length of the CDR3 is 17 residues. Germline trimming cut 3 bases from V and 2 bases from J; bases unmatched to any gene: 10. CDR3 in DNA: TGTGCCAGCAGTTTTTCCCCGGGACAGGGATCCAACTATGGCTACACCTTC. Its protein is CASSFSPGQGSNYGYTF.

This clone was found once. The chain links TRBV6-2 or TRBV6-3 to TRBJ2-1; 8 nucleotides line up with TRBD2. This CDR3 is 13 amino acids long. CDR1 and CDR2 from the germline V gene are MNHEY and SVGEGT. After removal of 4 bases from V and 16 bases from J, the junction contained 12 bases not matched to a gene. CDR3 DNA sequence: TGTGCCAGCAGTTCCCCCCCAAGCGGGAGTATTTTCTTC. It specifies CASSSPPSGSIFF.

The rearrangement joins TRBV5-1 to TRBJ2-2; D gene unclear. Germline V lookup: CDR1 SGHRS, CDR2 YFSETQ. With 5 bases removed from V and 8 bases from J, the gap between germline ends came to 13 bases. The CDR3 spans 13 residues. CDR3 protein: CASSEQLSGELFF. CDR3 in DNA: TGCGCCAGCAGTGAACAGCTCAGTGGGGAGCTGTTTTTT. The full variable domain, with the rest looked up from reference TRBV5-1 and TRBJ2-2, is KAGVTQTPRYLIKTRGQQVTLSCSPISGHRSVSWYQQTPGQGLQFLFEYFSETQRNKGNFPGRFSGRQFSNSRSEMNVSTLELGDSALYLCASSEQLSGELFFGEGSRLTVL.

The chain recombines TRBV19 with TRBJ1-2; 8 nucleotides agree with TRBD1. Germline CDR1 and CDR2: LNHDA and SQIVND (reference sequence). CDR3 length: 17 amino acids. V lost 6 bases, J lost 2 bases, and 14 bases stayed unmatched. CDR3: CASRSPLGTGVNYGYTF. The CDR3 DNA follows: TGTGCCAGTAGAAGCCCCCTCGGGACAGGCGTGAACTATGGCTACACCTTC.

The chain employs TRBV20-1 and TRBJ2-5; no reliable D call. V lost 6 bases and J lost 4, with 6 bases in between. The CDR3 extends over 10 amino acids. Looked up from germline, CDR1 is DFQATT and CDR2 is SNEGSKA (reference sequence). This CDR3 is CSAPRETQYF. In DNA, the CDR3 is TGCAGTGCCCCTAGAGAGACCCAGTACTTC.

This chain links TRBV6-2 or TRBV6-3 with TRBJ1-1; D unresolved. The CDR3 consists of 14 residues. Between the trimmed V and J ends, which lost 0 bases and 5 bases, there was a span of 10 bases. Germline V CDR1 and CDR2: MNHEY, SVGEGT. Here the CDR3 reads CASSYSRAGTEAFF. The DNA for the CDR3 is TGTGCCAGCAGTTACTCGAGGGCGGGGACTGAAGCTTTCTTT.

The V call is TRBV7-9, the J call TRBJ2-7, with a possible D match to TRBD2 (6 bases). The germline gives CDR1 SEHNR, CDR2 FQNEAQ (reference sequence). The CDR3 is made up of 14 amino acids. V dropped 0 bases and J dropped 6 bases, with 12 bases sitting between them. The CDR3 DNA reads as TGTGCCAGCAGCTTAGCGGGGGGAACGGGCGAGCAGTACTTC. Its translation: CASSLAGGTGEQYF.

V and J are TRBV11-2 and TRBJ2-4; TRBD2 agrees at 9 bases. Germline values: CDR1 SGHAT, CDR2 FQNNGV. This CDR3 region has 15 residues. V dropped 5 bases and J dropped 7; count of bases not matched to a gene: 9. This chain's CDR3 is CASSPTRGGANIQYF. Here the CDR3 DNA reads TGTGCCAGCAGCCCAACCCGCGGGGGGGCGAACATTCAGTACTTC.

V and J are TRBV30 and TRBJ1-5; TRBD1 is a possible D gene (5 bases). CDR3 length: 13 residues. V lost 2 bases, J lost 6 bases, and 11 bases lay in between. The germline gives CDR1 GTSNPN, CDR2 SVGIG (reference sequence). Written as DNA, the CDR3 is TGTGCCTGGAGTCAAGGGGCGGCTCAGCCCCAGCATTTT. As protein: CAWSQGAAQPQHF.

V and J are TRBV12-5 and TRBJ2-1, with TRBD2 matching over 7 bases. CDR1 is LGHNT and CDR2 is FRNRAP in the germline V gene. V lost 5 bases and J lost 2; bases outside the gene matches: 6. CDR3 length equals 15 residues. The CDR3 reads CASGPPAGAYNEQFF. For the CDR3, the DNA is TGTGCTAGTGGTCCACCGGCGGGAGCCTACAATGAGCAGTTCTTC.

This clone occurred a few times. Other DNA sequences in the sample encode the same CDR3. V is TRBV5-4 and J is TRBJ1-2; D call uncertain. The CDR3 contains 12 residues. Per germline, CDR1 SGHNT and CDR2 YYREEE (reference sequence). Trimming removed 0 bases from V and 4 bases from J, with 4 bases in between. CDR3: CASSLDSYGYTF. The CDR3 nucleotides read TGTGCCAGCAGCTTGGACAGCTATGGCTACACCTTC.

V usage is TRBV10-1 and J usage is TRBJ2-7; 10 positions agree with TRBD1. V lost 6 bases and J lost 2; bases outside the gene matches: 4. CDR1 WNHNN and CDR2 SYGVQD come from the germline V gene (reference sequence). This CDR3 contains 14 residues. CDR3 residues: CASSPGQGPYEQYF. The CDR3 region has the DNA TGCGCCAGCAGCCCGGGACAGGGGCCCTACGAGCAGTACTTC.

The CDR3 sequence is CASSILGGGNQPQHF. CDR3 in DNA: TGTGCCAGCAGCATCCTAGGGGGGGGCAATCAGCCCCAGCATTTT. The V gene is TRBV2, the J gene TRBJ1-5; tentative D call: TRBD1 (6 bases). Germline-derived CDR1 and CDR2 are SNHLY and FYNNEI. CDR3 length equals 15 residues. V shed 6 bases and J shed 2 bases, with 14 bases lying between them.